A selection of T cell receptor beta chains follows, all from one sample in a study of cytotoxic CD8 clonotypes in ibrutinib-treated CLL. Method: immunoSEQ multiplex PCR; TCRdb's copy keeps in-frame clones and lacks some. Of roughly 97,000 clones listed, around 80% are singletons. The source material was PBMCs, sampled after 12 months of ibrutinib treatment. The receptors here all came from a human donor with chronic lymphocytic leukemia. Both conserved end residues are part of each CDR3. The D gene is left open where the match is weak. Size is stated for part of the rows, as once, few or many counts, or as a class when the clone is expanded.

D gene: NA; J gene: TRBJ1-2; clone size: NA; V gene: TRBV6-1; CDR3 protein: CASSLSGSYGYTF; CDR3 DNA: TGTGCCAGCAGTCTATCGGGGAGCTATGGCTACACCTTC
D gene: NA; J gene: TRBJ1-6; clone size: few; V gene: TRBV6-5; CDR3 protein: CASSFRNSPLHF; CDR3 DNA: TGTGCCAGCAGTTTCCGTAATTCACCCCTCCACTTT
D gene: NA; J gene: TRBJ2-7; clone size: few; V gene: TRBV5-5; CDR3 protein: CASDPRDPYEQYF; CDR3 DNA: TGTGCCAGCGATCCACGGGACCCCTACGAGCAGTACTTC
D gene: NA; J gene: TRBJ2-5; clone size: NA; V gene: TRBV6-6; CDR3 protein: CASSPLKGVGTQYF; CDR3 DNA: TGTGCCAGCAGTCCCTTGAAGGGTGTGGGGACCCAGTACTTC
D gene: NA; J gene: TRBJ1-1; clone size: NA; V gene: TRBV7-6; CDR3 protein: CASSPGVLAEAFF; CDR3 DNA: TGTGCCAGCAGCCCAGGGGTCTTGGCTGAAGCTTTCTTT
D gene: NA; J gene: TRBJ1-3; clone size: NA; V gene: TRBV30; CDR3 protein: CAWSVKGNSATIYF; CDR3 DNA: TGTGCCTGGAGTGTGAAGGGGAACTCGGCCACCATATATTTT
D gene: TRBD1; J gene: TRBJ1-2; clone size: NA; V gene: TRBV9; CDR3 protein: CASSEGRGDRGFGYTF; CDR3 DNA: TGTGCCAGCAGCGAGGGGAGAGGGGACAGGGGGTTTGGCTACACCTTC
D gene: TRBD1; J gene: TRBJ2-1; clone size: few; V gene: TRBV5-6; CDR3 protein: CASSIGQGGGNEQFF; CDR3 DNA: TGTGCCAGCAGCATCGGACAGGGGGGAGGCAATGAGCAGTTCTTC
D gene: TRBD1; J gene: TRBJ2-1; clone size: NA; V gene: TRBV30; CDR3 protein: CAWGTGRVVDEQFF; CDR3 DNA: TGTGCCTGGGGGACAGGGAGGGTCGTAGATGAGCAGTTCTTC
D gene: NA; J gene: TRBJ1-4; clone size: NA; V gene: TRBV29-1; CDR3 protein: CSVAPLQGTNEKLFF; CDR3 DNA: TGCAGCGTTGCCCCCTTACAGGGCACTAATGAAAAACTGTTTTTT
D gene: TRBD1; J gene: TRBJ1-6; clone size: once; V gene: TRBV4-1; CDR3 protein: CASTLEGGQGNSPLHF; CDR3 DNA: TGCGCCAGCACCCTAGAAGGGGGCCAGGGGAATTCACCCCTCCACTTT
D gene: TRBD2; J gene: TRBJ2-1; clone size: NA; V gene: TRBV11-2; CDR3 protein: CASSLAGGRSSYNEQFF; CDR3 DNA: TGTGCCAGCAGCTTAGCGGGGGGTAGGAGCTCCTACAATGAGCAGTTCTTC
D gene: NA; J gene: TRBJ1-2; clone size: few; V gene: TRBV5-1; CDR3 protein: CASSLGVQSGYTF; CDR3 DNA: TGCGCCAGCAGCTTGGGGGTTCAGTCAGGCTACACCTTC
D gene: TRBD1; J gene: TRBJ1-6; clone size: NA; V gene: TRBV4-2; CDR3 protein: CASSLGQGGSPLHF; CDR3 DNA: TGTGCCAGCAGCCTGGGACAGGGAGGTTCACCCCTCCACTTT
D gene: NA; J gene: TRBJ1-4; clone size: NA; V gene: TRBV5-8; CDR3 protein: CASSLGQVNEKLFF; CDR3 DNA: TGTGCCAGCAGCTTGGGACAGGTTAATGAAAAACTGTTTTTT
D gene: NA; J gene: TRBJ1-5; clone size: NA; V gene: TRBV6-1; CDR3 protein: CASSEFQPQHF; CDR3 DNA: TGTGCCAGCAGTGAATTCCAGCCCCAGCATTTT
D gene: NA; J gene: TRBJ2-3; clone size: NA; V gene: TRBV7-8; CDR3 protein: CASSLVGTGTLVRTDTQYF; CDR3 DNA: TGTGCCAGCAGCTTAGTTGGGACCGGGACTTTAGTCCGCACAGATACGCAGTATTTT
D gene: NA; J gene: TRBJ2-1; clone size: NA; V gene: TRBV11-1; CDR3 protein: CASSLVTGVDHEQFF; CDR3 DNA: TGTGCCAGCAGCTTAGTTACGGGGGTAGACCATGAGCAGTTCTTC
D gene: NA; J gene: TRBJ1-3; clone size: NA; V gene: TRBV5-1; CDR3 protein: CASSLPGPGNTIYF; CDR3 DNA: TGCGCCAGCAGCTTGCCGGGTCCGGGAAACACCATATATTTT
D gene: NA; J gene: TRBJ1-5; clone size: NA; V gene: TRBV2; CDR3 protein: CASSEAAGAVQPQHF; CDR3 DNA: TGTGCCAGCAGTGAAGCGGCAGGGGCCGTCCAGCCCCAGCATTTT
D gene: NA; J gene: TRBJ1-3; clone size: NA; V gene: TRBV7-6; CDR3 protein: CASSLSPGLGNTIYF; CDR3 DNA: TGTGCCAGCAGCTTATCACCAGGGCTAGGAAACACCATATATTTT
D gene: NA; J gene: TRBJ2-3; clone size: NA; V gene: TRBV4-3; CDR3 protein: CASSQDRGATDTQYF; CDR3 DNA: TGCGCCAGCAGCCAAGACCGGGGGGCCACAGATACGCAGTATTTT
D gene: TRBD2; J gene: TRBJ2-6; clone size: NA; V gene: TRBV7-3; CDR3 protein: CASSLGLAGTGANVLTF; CDR3 DNA: TGTGCCAGCAGCTTAGGGTTAGCGGGGACCGGGGCCAACGTCCTGACTTTC
D gene: NA; J gene: TRBJ2-3; clone size: NA; V gene: TRBV9; CDR3 protein: CASSVDSGLSTDTQYF; CDR3 DNA: TGTGCCAGCAGCGTAGATTCAGGACTTAGCACAGATACGCAGTATTTT
D gene: TRBD1; J gene: TRBJ1-2; clone size: NA; V gene: TRBV28; CDR3 protein: CASSRDRGGYTF; CDR3 DNA: TGTGCCAGCAGCCGCGACAGGGGGGGCTACACCTTC
D gene: NA; J gene: TRBJ2-3; clone size: NA; V gene: TRBV4-1; CDR3 protein: CASSRQDSTDTQYF; CDR3 DNA: TGCGCCAGCAGTCGACAGGACTCCACAGATACGCAGTATTTT
D gene: NA; J gene: TRBJ2-7; clone size: NA; V gene: TRBV14; CDR3 protein: CASSLLQGVDEQYF; CDR3 DNA: TGTGCCAGCAGCCTGTTACAGGGCGTAGACGAGCAGTACTTC
D gene: NA; J gene: TRBJ1-6; clone size: NA; V gene: TRBV5-1; CDR3 protein: CASSPGGATGSPLHF; CDR3 DNA: TGCGCCAGCAGCCCCGGGGGGGCGACGGGTTCACCCCTCCACTTT
D gene: NA; J gene: TRBJ1-1; clone size: NA; V gene: TRBV2; CDR3 protein: CASSEDRWNTEAFF; CDR3 DNA: TGTGCCAGCAGTGAAGACCGCTGGAACACTGAAGCTTTCTTT
D gene: TRBD2; J gene: TRBJ2-3; clone size: NA; V gene: TRBV7-9; CDR3 protein: CASSLLAGAETQYF; CDR3 DNA: TGTGCCAGCAGCTTACTAGCGGGGGCGGAGACGCAGTATTTT
D gene: TRBD1; J gene: TRBJ1-2; clone size: NA; V gene: TRBV6-6; CDR3 protein: CASGDREGNYGYTF; CDR3 DNA: TGTGCCAGCGGAGACAGGGAGGGGAACTATGGCTACACCTTC
D gene: NA; J gene: TRBJ1-6; clone size: few; V gene: TRBV7-9; CDR3 protein: CASSLLDNSPLHF; CDR3 DNA: TGTGCCAGCAGCTTACTAGATAATTCACCCCTCCACTTT
D gene: TRBD1; J gene: TRBJ1-2; clone size: NA; V gene: TRBV5-6; CDR3 protein: CASSFYGTGEVYGYTF; CDR3 DNA: TGTGCCAGCAGCTTTTATGGGACAGGGGAGGTCTATGGCTACACCTTC
D gene: NA; J gene: TRBJ1-2; clone size: once; V gene: TRBV6-4; CDR3 protein: CATRAAGGFGYGYTF; CDR3 DNA: TGTGCCACCAGGGCGGCCGGGGGCTTTGGGTATGGCTACACCTTC
D gene: TRBD1; J gene: TRBJ1-2; clone size: once; V gene: TRBV27; CDR3 protein: CASSFLGTGGLNYGYTF; CDR3 DNA: TGTGCCAGCAGTTTCCTTGGGACAGGAGGGTTAAACTATGGCTACACCTTC
D gene: TRBD2; J gene: TRBJ2-2; clone size: NA; V gene: TRBV9; CDR3 protein: CASSSQLAGTPRGTGELFF; CDR3 DNA: TGTGCCAGCAGCTCCCAACTAGCGGGGACACCTCGCGGCACCGGGGAGCTGTTTTTT
D gene: NA; J gene: TRBJ1-2; clone size: NA; V gene: TRBV7-9; CDR3 protein: CASSLRETGYTF; CDR3 DNA: TGTGCCAGCAGCTTACGCGAAACAGGCTACACCTTC
D gene: NA; J gene: TRBJ1-6; clone size: few; V gene: TRBV28; CDR3 protein: CASSSTLKDNSPLHF; CDR3 DNA: TGTGCCAGCAGTTCCACGCTGAAAGATAATTCACCCCTCCACTTT
D gene: NA; J gene: TRBJ2-5; clone size: NA; V gene: TRBV7-3; CDR3 protein: CASSLGVFGQETQYF; CDR3 DNA: TGTGCCAGCAGCTTAGGGGTGTTCGGACAAGAGACCCAGTACTTC
D gene: NA; J gene: TRBJ2-3; clone size: NA; V gene: TRBV13; CDR3 protein: CASSFYQTLTDTQYF; CDR3 DNA: TGTGCCAGCAGCTTCTACCAGACGCTCACAGATACGCAGTATTTT
D gene: NA; J gene: TRBJ2-1; clone size: NA; V gene: TRBV10-3; CDR3 protein: CAISNGGGVYNEQFF; CDR3 DNA: TGTGCCATCAGTAACGGTGGAGGGGTTTACAATGAGCAGTTCTTC
D gene: NA; J gene: TRBJ2-2; clone size: NA; V gene: TRBV11-3; CDR3 protein: CASTASRISGELFF; CDR3 DNA: TGTGCCAGCACCGCATCGCGGATATCCGGGGAGCTGTTTTTT
D gene: NA; J gene: TRBJ1-1; clone size: once; V gene: TRBV21-1; CDR3 protein: CASSKIENSMNTEAFF; CDR3 DNA: TGTGCCAGCAGCAAAATCGAGAACAGCATGAACACTGAAGCTTTCTTT
D gene: NA; J gene: TRBJ2-6; clone size: NA; V gene: TRBV5-1; CDR3 protein: CASNRVGLRSGANVLTF; CDR3 DNA: TGCGCCAGCAATCGGGTGGGGCTCCGCTCTGGGGCCAACGTCCTGACTTTC
D gene: NA; J gene: TRBJ2-5; clone size: few; V gene: TRBV7-9; CDR3 protein: CASRSQGWETQYF; CDR3 DNA: TGTGCCAGCCGCAGCCAGGGATGGGAGACCCAGTACTTC
D gene: NA; J gene: TRBJ2-7; clone size: NA; V gene: TRBV4-1; CDR3 protein: CASSHGFRSYEQYF; CDR3 DNA: TGCGCCAGCAGCCATGGGTTTCGATCCTACGAGCAGTACTTC
D gene: NA; J gene: TRBJ2-2; clone size: NA; V gene: TRBV11-2; CDR3 protein: CASSPGAAGELFF; CDR3 DNA: TGTGCCAGCAGCCCCGGGGCGGCCGGGGAGCTGTTTTTT